The present T cell receptor beta chain was sequenced within a study of cytomegalovirus exposure and HLA in healthy donors. Findings and limits, study-wide: At a 0.05 false discovery rate, a later analysis found some 18,000 TCR beta sequences to be associated with HLA alleles. A later analysis linked a missense DCLRE1C variant to TCR beta V- and J-gene trimming. Many donors shared some public TCRs, even though most TCR sequences were rare. In vitro confirmation showed three CMV-associated chains to be CMV antigen specific.

The CDR3 is 14 residues long. Looked up from germline, CDR1 is ENHRY and CDR2 is SYGVKD. The ends lost 3 bases at V and 6 bases at J; junction bases unmatched: 3. Amplification used 60 Vbeta primers and 13 Jbeta primers. Sequencing used immunoSEQ multiplex PCR; TCRdb keeps in-frame clones, though not all of them. The table records more than 85,000 clones, around three quarters of them present only once. Remarks on this clone: As yet, its antigen is unknown.

The specimen was PBMCs. The clonotype was recovered from a woman in her fifties or sixties in good health and CMV-seropositive. V gene TRBV10-3 combines with J gene TRBJ2-1; the match to TRBD1 covers 9 bases. The CDR3 bases are TGTGCCATCAGTGATTTGGGACAGGGCAATGAGCAGTTCTTC. Translated, it gives CAISDLGQGNEQFF.